This T cell receptor beta chain came from a study of blood T cells in healthy people across ages. General observations from the study: The study regarded diversity estimates from one million T cells as underestimates.

Combining a sample-barcoded 5' primer with a J-beta primer mix, a second PCR ran for 7 to 11 cycles. Through a template-switch adaptor with 12 random nucleotides, each cDNA molecule received a tag. TCRdb itself ran the 5' RACE reads through MiXCR, one entry per CDR3 protein. Of 650,000 to 700,000 distinct CDR3 sequences listed, about a third were seen once; the top ten hold 15% to 19%. A word on this clonotype: What it recognizes is unknown. A much larger clone is a single base away; this may be a read error.

The TCR was taken from a woman of 80 years or more in good health. Sequenced: blood.

This CDR3 is CAGSLGQGRLNTEAFF. Here the CDR3 DNA reads TGTGCCGGCAGCTTAGGGCAGGGGCGCTTGAACACTGAAGCTTTCTTT. The chain joins TRBV7-2 to TRBJ1-1; a possible D gene is TRBD1 (6 bases). The germline gives CDR1 SGHTA, CDR2 FQGNSA. The CDR3 contains 16 residues. Based on the CDR3 plus reference TRBV7-2 and TRBJ1-1, the full variable domain is GAGVSQSPSNKVTEKGKDVELRCDPISGHTALYWYRQSLGQGLEFLIYFQGNSAPDKSGLPSDRFSAERTGGSVSTLTIQRTQQEDSAVYLCAGSLGQGRLNTEAFFGQGTRLTVV.